The 27 T cell receptor beta chains below come from one sample, sequenced in a study of T cell responses to AZD1222 COVID-19 vaccine. This table comes from immunoSEQ multiplex PCR, and its TCRdb copy is limited to in-frame clones, with some not included. The sample holds 130,000 or so clones; 94% are singletons and the top ten take roughly 7.2%. This specimen was peripheral blood, taken on day 0 of AZD1222 vaccination. The receptor source for this set is an adult in good health.

The J gene is TRBJ2-7, the V gene TRBV5-1; 7 bases are shared with TRBD2. Trimming cost V 2 bases and J 3 bases; bases outside gene matches: 2. The CDR3 has 13 residues. Per germline, CDR1 SGHRS and CDR2 YFSETQ. CDR3 protein: CASSFGLGYEQYF. The CDR3 DNA reads as TGCGCCAGCAGCTTCGGACTAGGCTACGAGCAGTACTTC. The entire variable domain, with the rest obtained from reference TRBV5-1 and TRBJ2-7, is as follows: KAGVTQTPRYLIKTRGQQVTLSCSPISGHRSVSWYQQTPGQGLQFLFEYFSETQRNKGNFPGRFSGRQFSNSRSEMNVSTLELGDSALYLCASSFGLGYEQYFGPGTRLTVT.

This chain connects TRBV4-2 to TRBJ2-3, with D possibly matching TRBD2 (6 bases). V gave up 1 base and J gave up 2 bases, with 13 bases separating them. Germline CDR1 is LGHNA and CDR2 is YNFKEQ. This CDR3 contains 16 residues. CDR3 residues: CASSQGLARNTDTQYF. For the CDR3, the DNA is TGTGCCAGCAGCCAAGGCCTAGCGCGAAACACAGATACGCAGTATTTT.

The J gene is TRBJ2-1, the V gene TRBV10-1, with 8 nucleotides matching TRBD2. This CDR3 is built from 17 residues. CDR1 is WNHNN, CDR2 SYGVQD, per germline (reference sequence). V was pared by 6 bases and J by 8 bases, with 18 bases of the junction left unmatched. CDR3 region: CASRAKGKREIWDEQFF. The CDR3 DNA sequence: TGCGCCAGCAGGGCAAAGGGGAAGCGGGAGATCTGGGATGAGCAGTTCTTC.

The V call is TRBV7-8, the J call TRBJ1-4; TRBD1 aligns across 9 bases. This CDR3 contains 15 residues. V lost 9 bases and J lost 3; bases outside the gene matches: 8. Germline V gene lookup returns CDR1 SGHVS and CDR2 FQNEAQ. The CDR3 reads CASNRQGGANEKLFF. CDR3 in DNA: TGTGCCAGTAATCGACAGGGGGGAGCTAATGAAAAACTGTTTTTT.

In regard to this clone: Distinct nucleotide sequences in the sample also encode this CDR3. The chain joins TRBV18 to TRBJ2-5; no clear D. Germline lookup yields CDR1 KGHSH and CDR2 LQKENI. The V gene lost 0 bases and the J gene lost 5 bases, with 4 bases spanning the gap. This CDR3 is built from 12 residues. CDR3 residues: CASSPPGETQYF. In DNA form, the CDR3 reads TGTGCCAGCTCACCACCCGGGGAGACCCAGTACTTC.

The rearrangement links TRBV18 to TRBJ1-2; no definite D call. CDR3 length equals 14 residues. Germline loops: CDR1 KGHSH, CDR2 LQKENI. The V end was cut by 3 bases, the J end by 1 base, with 9 bases between. DNA of the CDR3: TGTGCCAGCTCACCCGGGGATTATAACTATGGCTACACCTTC. The encoded protein is CASSPGDYNYGYTF. The full variable domain, in which reference TRBV18 and TRBJ1-2 provide the parts outside the CDR3, is NAGVMQNPRHLVRRRGQEARLRCSPMKGHSHVYWYRQLPEEGLKFMVYLQKENIIDESGMPKERFSAEFPKEGPSILRIQQVVRGDSAAYFCASSPGDYNYGYTFGSGTRLTVV.

The rearrangement joins TRBV6-5 to TRBJ2-2, with 10 bases matching TRBD1. The junction had 2 bases not matched to a gene; V was cut back by 2 bases and J by 5 bases. CDR1 is MNHEY, CDR2 SVGAGI, per germline. This CDR3 has 15 amino acids. The CDR3 sequence: CASSYGGQGTGELFF. DNA of the CDR3: TGTGCCAGCAGTTACGGGGGACAGGGGACCGGGGAGCTGTTTTTT.

The chain couples TRBV5-1 to TRBJ1-2; 8 nucleotides line up with TRBD1. The CDR3 loop spans 13 amino acids. Germline assignment: CDR1 SGHRS and CDR2 YFSETQ. The J segment lost 8 bases and the V segment lost 2 bases, leaving 5 bases of the junction unmatched. CDR3 in DNA: TGCGCCAGCAGCTTCGGACAGGGCCAGGGCTACACCTTC. Translation gives CASSFGQGQGYTF.

This clone was recorded once. In nucleotides, the CDR3 is TGCGCCAGCAGTCAATCTAGGCCAGATACGCAGTATTTT. It encodes CASSQSRPDTQYF. The chain has TRBV23-1 and TRBJ2-3; D not certain. Being an ORF, TRBV23-1 has a function that is uncertain. The CDR3 spans 13 residues. V lost 0 bases, J lost 4 bases, and 5 bases lay in between.

V usage is TRBV18 and J usage is TRBJ2-7, with TRBD2 matching over 9 bases. CDR1 and CDR2 (germline): KGHSH, LQKENI. The trim removed 2 bases at V and 3 bases at J, leaving 5 bases unmatched. The CDR3 runs to 15 residues. The CDR3 reads CASSPRLAELYEQYF. As DNA, the CDR3 is TGTGCCAGCTCACCAAGACTAGCGGAACTCTACGAGCAGTACTTC.

Only one count was recorded for this clone. The V call is TRBV28, the J call TRBJ1-2, with 7 bases identical to TRBD1. The length of the CDR3 is 14 residues. Germline V gives CDR1 MDHEN, CDR2 SYDVKM. V shed 4 bases, J shed 1 base, and the junction held 3 bases outside the gene matches. In DNA form, the CDR3 reads TGTGCCAGCAGTTGGGACAGCTTTAACTATGGCTACACCTTC. The encoded protein is CASSWDSFNYGYTF.

The rearrangement joins TRBV4-1 to TRBJ1-5; D call uncertain. The CDR3 runs 16 residues. Germline CDR1 MGHRA, CDR2 YSYEKL. The V and J ends lost 1 base and 0 bases respectively, with 10 bases between them. CDR3 residues: CASSQGLVPSNQPQHF. CDR3 in DNA: TGCGCCAGCAGCCAAGGGCTGGTACCTAGCAATCAGCCCCAGCATTTT.

The chain couples TRBV30 to TRBJ1-6, with D hard to call. CDR1 is GTSNPN, CDR2 SVGIG, per germline (reference sequence). Trimming left V 1 base short and J 3 bases short, with 7 bases between. The CDR3 is 14 residues long. The CDR3 region has the DNA TGTGCCTGGAGTGCCGAATACTATAATTCACCCCTCCACTTT. Translated, it gives CAWSAEYYNSPLHF.

The genes are TRBV11-2 and TRBJ2-5; TRBD2 matches 10 bases. Trimming at V came to 6 bases and at J to 4 bases, leaving 8 bases not matched to a gene. The CDR3 is 15 amino acids. Germline V CDR1 and CDR2: SGHAT, FQNNGV. The DNA of the CDR3 is TGTGCCAGCAGTCCGACTAGCGGGTTGGCAGAGACCCAGTACTTC. This sequence encodes CASSPTSGLAETQYF.

The rearrangement links TRBV15 to TRBJ2-7; TRBD1 aligns across 9 bases. The junction had 6 bases not matched to a gene; V was cut back by 0 bases and J by 9 bases. The CDR3 consists of 14 residues. Germline V lookup: CDR1 LNHNV, CDR2 YYDKDF (reference sequence). The CDR3 bases are TGTGCCACCAGCAGAGATCGGGGACAGGGAGGGCAGTACTTC. It is translated as CATSRDRGQGGQYF.

V is TRBV30 and J is TRBJ2-7, with D perhaps matching TRBD2 (6 bases). CDR3 length: 13 residues. CDR1 and CDR2 from the germline V gene are GTSNPN and SVGIG (reference sequence). The V gene lost 3 bases and the J gene lost 3 bases, with 12 bases spanning the gap. This CDR3 reads CAWRWDWGYEQYF. DNA for the CDR3: TGTGCCTGGAGGTGGGACTGGGGCTACGAGCAGTACTTC.

The chain carries TRBV19 and TRBJ1-1; possibly TRBD1 for D (6 bases). Germline CDR1 is LNHDA and CDR2 is SQIVND (reference sequence). This CDR3 has 15 amino acids. Trimming took 6 bases from V and 4 from J, leaving 18 bases between them. The chain's CDR3 is CASRPRQQGGTEAFF. The DNA of the CDR3 is TGTGCCAGTAGGCCAAGGCAACAGGGTGGCACTGAAGCTTTCTTT.

The chain recombines TRBV18 with TRBJ1-1, with D perhaps matching TRBD1 (6 bases). Germline CDR1 and CDR2: KGHSH and LQKENI. Trimming stripped 4 bases from V and 2 bases from J, with 11 bases between. This CDR3 region has 14 residues. CDR3 in DNA: TGTGCCAGCTCACTAGGGACACCAAACACTGAAGCTTTCTTT. Its translation: CASSLGTPNTEAFF.

The chain combines TRBV10-3 with TRBJ2-7; TRBD1 matches at 8 bases. Germline lookup yields CDR1 ENHRY and CDR2 SYGVKD. The CDR3 runs 14 residues. With 6 bases clipped from V and 2 bases from J, the junction kept 6 bases outside the gene matches. The CDR3 coding sequence is TGTGCCATCAGCCTCGGACAGGGAGCCTACGAGCAGTACTTC. Translated, it gives CAISLGQGAYEQYF.

The chain combines TRBV15 with TRBJ1-5; perhaps TRBD1 as D (5 bases). Germline V gene sequence: CDR1 LNHNV, CDR2 YYDKDF (reference sequence). CDR3 size: 15 residues. Trimming cost V 5 bases and J 2 bases, with 13 bases left between them. The CDR3, as DNA: TGTGCCACCAGCGAACCCGGGACGGGCAATCAGCCCCAGCATTTT. Translated: CATSEPGTGNQPQHF.

CDR3 in amino acids: CASSQSFSYEQYF. The CDR3 DNA reads as TGCGCCAGCAGCCAAAGTTTTTCCTACGAGCAGTACTTC. V is TRBV4-1 and J is TRBJ2-7, with D uncertain. The germline V and J ends were trimmed by 2 bases and 1 base, with 6 bases remaining between them. Germline loops: CDR1 MGHRA, CDR2 YSYEKL. This CDR3 contains 13 residues.

Only one count was recorded for this clone. The chain combines TRBV28 with TRBJ1-1; a possible D gene is TRBD1 (6 bases). The CDR3 is made up of 16 amino acids. Germline lookup yields CDR1 MDHEN and CDR2 SYDVKM. Trimming shortened V by 2 bases and J by 0 bases, and 13 bases separated the two germline ends. CDR3 region: CASSLAGVGLNTEAFF. The CDR3 region has the DNA TGTGCCAGCAGTTTAGCAGGGGTTGGATTGAACACTGAAGCTTTCTTT.

The chain recombines TRBV7-9 with TRBJ1-5; 9 bases align to TRBD1. With 3 bases clipped from V and 2 bases from J, the junction kept 11 bases outside the gene matches. The CDR3 is 18 amino acids. CDR1 is SEHNR and CDR2 is FQNEAQ in the germline V gene (reference sequence). The CDR3, as DNA: TGTGCCAGCAGCTTGGGAGTACAGGGGGCGGTGGGCAATCAGCCCCAGCATTTT. Translated, it gives CASSLGVQGAVGNQPQHF.

This chain connects TRBV5-4 to TRBJ2-3; possibly TRBD2 for D (6 bases). The CDR3 covers 14 residues. The V gene's germline CDR1 is SGHNT and CDR2 YYREEE (reference sequence). Trimming removed 6 bases from V and 0 bases from J, with 11 bases in between. This CDR3 is CASKAGSSTDTQYF. CDR3 nucleotides: TGTGCCAGCAAGGCGGGATCTAGCACAGATACGCAGTATTTT.

The rearrangement uses TRBV4-2 and TRBJ1-1; 8 nucleotides agree with TRBD1. The CDR3 loop spans 18 amino acids. Germline assignment: CDR1 LGHNA and CDR2 YNFKEQ. Germline trimming cut 0 bases from V and 0 bases from J; bases unmatched to any gene: 9. This CDR3 is CASSQDRRDRGLNTEAFF. The CDR3 DNA is TGTGCCAGCAGCCAAGATAGGAGAGACAGGGGACTGAACACTGAAGCTTTCTTT.

The rearrangement uses TRBV30 and TRBJ1-2; D call uncertain. V shed 6 bases and J shed 5 bases, with 7 bases lying between them. There are 10 residues in the CDR3. The germline CDR1 and CDR2 sequences are GTSNPN and SVGIG (reference sequence). CDR3 protein: CACDGYGYTF. The CDR3 nucleotides are TGTGCCTGCGACGGATATGGCTACACCTTC.

The chain uses TRBV25-1 and TRBJ1-5, with D hard to call. The CDR3 sequence is 12 residues long. Trimming shortened V by 6 bases and J by 5 bases, and 8 bases separated the two germline ends. CDR1 is MGHDK, CDR2 SYGVNS, per germline. CDR3 sequence reads: CASSRSDQPQHF. The CDR3 DNA is TGTGCCAGCAGCAGATCGGATCAGCCCCAGCATTTT.